This TCR beta chain was sequenced in a study of monozygotic twins with inflammatory bowel disease. General observations from the study: Part of the variability in patient repertoires may have come from differing immunosuppressive treatments.

With the 5' RACE reads reprocessed, TCRdb shows one record per CDR3 protein and no DNA. Its table records 300,000 to 400,000 distinct CDR3 sequences. A remark on this clonotype: Its target is not known.

Germline V gene data show CDR1 as KGHDR and CDR2 as SFDVKD. The CDR3 sequence is 16 residues long. Sequencing input: blood. The V and J genes are TRBV24-1 and TRBJ2-5; TCRdb proposes TRBD2, but this gene call is untestable without DNA. The TCR was taken from a human donor with ulcerative colitis or Crohn's disease, or a healthy co-twin of an affected twin (not recorded which). The CDR3 sequence: CATSDFSWKGGETQYF.